Shown below are 26 T cell receptor beta chains from a single sample sequenced in a study of human T cells and chemical hapten exposure (dated by TCRdb to about 2021). The time point label, as the study defines it: patch test 1, 2 weeks after DPC sensitization. According to the study, the label for this sample's treatment or condition signals: therapeutic diphenylcyclopropenone sensitization with weekly scalp DPC. Library construction relied on RACE. For sequencing, a NextSeq 500 was employed. TCRdb redid the processing of the public reads, applying fastp at Q25 and MiXCR, and retained in-frame beta chains. A single entry per CDR3 protein holds the most common genes and DNA from its merged rows. In this sample the table shows under 200,000 distinct CDR3 sequences, about 14% of which occur a single time. The ten largest clones add up to 1.7% of the sample. This sample comprised whole blood, obtained in connection with sensitization to the hapten diphenylcyclopropenone (DPC). These receptors were obtained from a woman aged 25-40 years with alopecia areata. Some clones in this sample may be carry-over from other donors' samples.

The chain uses TRBV4-3 and TRBJ1-6; perhaps TRBD1 as D (5 bases). Trimming took 0 bases from V and 9 from J, leaving 15 bases between them. The CDR3 runs to 16 residues. The germline gives CDR1 LGHNA, CDR2 YSLEER. CDR3 sequence reads: CASSQEQVVTGSPLHF. DNA for the CDR3: TGCGCCAGCAGCCAAGAACAGGTGGTTACGGGTTCACCCCTCCACTTT.

This chain uses TRBV5-1 with TRBJ1-6; D remains unclear. The germline gives CDR1 SGHRS, CDR2 YFSETQ. The CDR3 consists of 16 residues. V lost 4 bases to trimming and J lost 0 bases, with 11 bases between them. The CDR3, as DNA: TGCGCCAGCAGCGAGGCCTCTCTCTCCTATAATTCACCCCTCCACTTT. Amino acids: CASSEASLSYNSPLHF.

This chain joins TRBV7-2 and TRBJ2-3; D gene uncertain. V was clipped by 1 base and J by 0 bases, with 5 bases between them. The length of the CDR3 is 14 residues. Germline assignment: CDR1 SGHTA and CDR2 FQGNSA. The CDR3 here is CASSLVASTDTQYF. In DNA form, the CDR3 reads TGTGCCAGCAGCTTAGTTGCTAGCACAGATACGCAGTATTTT. The complete variable domain, with remaining parts taken from reference TRBV7-2 and TRBJ2-3, reads GAGVSQSPSNKVTEKGKDVELRCDPISGHTALYWYRQSLGQGLEFLIYFQGNSAPDKSGLPSDRFSAERTGGSVSTLTIQRTQQEDSAVYLCASSLVASTDTQYFGPGTRLTVL.

The chain has TRBV4-1 and TRBJ2-3; D ambiguous. V gave up 3 bases and J gave up 6 bases, with 10 bases separating them. The germline gives CDR1 MGHRA, CDR2 YSYEKL. The CDR3 length is 13 residues. The CDR3 region has the DNA TGCGCCAGCAGCCACCCCTCTTCGGATACGCAGTATTTT. Protein: CASSHPSSDTQYF.

This clonotype was found a few times. This clone may be a read error of a much larger clone one base away. The CDR3 region is CASSLERTGYNEQFF. CDR3 bases: TGTGCCAGCAGCTTAGAGCGGACAGGGTACAATGAGCAGTTCTTC. The chain is built from TRBV7-6 and TRBJ2-1; TRBD1 matches at 8 bases. The CDR3 runs to 15 residues. In germline, CDR1 is SGHVS, CDR2 FNYEAQ. The V segment lost 1 base and the J segment 4 bases; nucleotides outside the gene matches: 3.

The chain carries TRBV7-2 and TRBJ1-5; the D is unclear. V lost 3 bases, J lost 5 bases, and 5 bases lay in between. The CDR3 is 12 amino acids. Germline V lookup: CDR1 SGHTA, CDR2 FQGNSA. This CDR3 reads CASSFPYQPQHF. The CDR3, as DNA: TGTGCCAGCAGCTTCCCATATCAGCCCCAGCATTTT.

This clonotype was seen ten or more times. The rearrangement links TRBV6-6 to TRBJ2-7; maybe TRBD2 (6 bases). Trimming cost V 10 bases and J 0 bases, with 13 bases left between them. Germline V gives CDR1 MNHNY, CDR2 SVGAGI (reference sequence). This CDR3 is built from 13 residues. Here the CDR3 DNA reads TGTGCCACCAAAGGCGGGATCTCCTACGAGCAGTACTTC. The encoded protein is CATKGGISYEQYF.

This rearrangement joins TRBV2 to TRBJ2-7; D ambiguous. The CDR3 runs to 12 residues. Germline loops: CDR1 SNHLY, CDR2 FYNNEI. Trimming shortened V by 6 bases and J by 3 bases, and 9 bases separated the two germline ends. CDR3 sequence reads: CASRDDHYEQYF. The CDR3 bases are TGTGCCAGCAGAGACGACCACTACGAGCAGTACTTC.

Only a few counts were recorded for this clonotype. J is TRBJ1-2 and V is TRBV28; 8 bases fit TRBD1. This CDR3 region has 16 residues. V was pared by 5 bases and J by 0 bases, with 8 bases of the junction left unmatched. From germline, CDR1 is MDHEN and CDR2 SYDVKM. CDR3: CASSPIDRGPNYGYTF. CDR3 bases: TGTGCCAGCAGTCCGATCGACAGGGGACCTAACTATGGCTACACCTTC.

This clonotype has ten or more counts. The V call is TRBV6-1, the J call TRBJ2-3; unclear D gene. The V end lost 8 bases, the J end lost 2 bases, and 11 bases lay between the germline ends. Germline CDR1 is MNHNS and CDR2 is SASEGT. CDR3 size: 13 residues. In nucleotides, the CDR3 is TGTGCCAGCCAATTAAGGATCACAGATACGCAGTATTTT. Encoded protein: CASQLRITDTQYF.

This clonotype was observed many times. This chain joins TRBV11-2 and TRBJ2-3; D unresolved. V was pared by 5 bases and J by 3 bases, with 9 bases between. The length of the CDR3 is 13 residues. Germline assignment: CDR1 SGHAT and CDR2 FQNNGV. The CDR3 sequence is CASSPERTDTQYF. The CDR3 region has the DNA TGTGCCAGCAGCCCAGAACGGACAGATACGCAGTATTTT.

This clonotype was detected only a few times. The chain links TRBV25-1 to TRBJ1-4, with 7 bases matching TRBD1. V lost 5 bases and J lost 12; bases outside the gene matches: 9. The CDR3 length is 13 residues. Germline V CDR1 and CDR2: MGHDK, SYGVNS. The CDR3 bases are TGTGCCAGCAGTCCCGTCGGACAGGCAGAACTGTTTTTT. Translated: CASSPVGQAELFF.

This clonotype was detected only a few times. V usage is TRBV2 and J usage is TRBJ2-1, with 7 bases fitting TRBD2. The CDR3 spans 16 residues. Looked up from germline, CDR1 is SNHLY and CDR2 is FYNNEI. J gave up 6 bases and V 0 bases, and 8 bases lay outside the gene matches. CDR3 sequence reads: CASSEALGLAVNEQFF. The CDR3 nucleotides read TGTGCCAGCAGTGAAGCGCTTGGGCTAGCGGTCAATGAGCAGTTCTTC.

CDR3 DNA sequence: TGCAGCGTTCGGACTTTGTCAGAGACCCAGTACTTC. Translation gives CSVRTLSETQYF. The V call is TRBV29-1, the J call TRBJ2-5; D possibly corresponds to TRBD2 (5 bases). The germline V gene has CDR1 SQVTM and CDR2 ANQGSEA. V lost 5 bases and J lost 4, with 11 bases in between. This CDR3 region has 12 residues. Combining the CDR3 with reference TRBV29-1 and TRBJ2-5 gives the whole variable domain SAVISQKPSRDICQRGTSLTIQCQVDSQVTMMFWYRQQPGQSLTLIATANQGSEATYESGFVIDKFPISRPNLTFSTLTVSNMSPEDSSIYLCSVRTLSETQYFGPGTRLLVL.

This clonotype was observed a few times. The chain employs TRBV12-5 and TRBJ1-2; D is possibly TRBD1 (5 bases). Germline V CDR1 and CDR2: LGHNT, FRNRAP. V was cut by 1 base and J by 4 bases, with 16 bases left in between. This CDR3 has 16 amino acids. The CDR3: CASGLAINLGTYGYTF. CDR3 DNA: TGTGCTAGTGGTTTGGCAATCAATTTAGGGACCTATGGCTACACCTTC.

The V and J genes are TRBV7-8 and TRBJ1-2; TRBD1 might be the D (6 bases). CDR1 is SGHVS and CDR2 is FQNEAQ in the germline V gene. With 1 base removed from V and 3 bases from J, the gap between germline ends came to 18 bases. This CDR3 region has 17 residues. The CDR3 protein is CASSLVGSGDHDYGYTF. Written as DNA, the CDR3 is TGTGCCAGCAGCTTAGTCGGATCAGGGGACCATGACTATGGCTACACCTTC.

The rearrangement uses TRBV7-2 and TRBJ1-5; 10 nucleotides agree with TRBD1. V lost 8 bases to trimming and J lost 1 base; unmatched junction nucleotides: 14. Germline V gene sequence: CDR1 SGHTA, CDR2 FQGNSA. There are 18 residues in the CDR3. The CDR3 DNA follows: TGTGCCAGCGGGGCCGGGACAGGGGTACGATTGAGCAATCAGCCCCAGCATTTT. Translation: CASGAGTGVRLSNQPQHF. The full variable domain, rest sourced from reference TRBV7-2 and TRBJ1-5, is GAGVSQSPSNKVTEKGKDVELRCDPISGHTALYWYRQSLGQGLEFLIYFQGNSAPDKSGLPSDRFSAERTGGSVSTLTIQRTQQEDSAVYLCASGAGTGVRLSNQPQHFGDGTRLSIL.

V usage is TRBV7-2 and J usage is TRBJ1-5, with D possibly being TRBD1 (5 bases). The CDR3 extends over 16 amino acids. Trimming took off 1 base at V and 1 base at J, with 11 bases between the two ends. The germline V gene encodes CDR1 SGHTA and CDR2 FQGNSA. The CDR3 DNA is TGTGCCAGCAGCTTAGACGGGGGTATGAGCAATCAGCCCCAGCATTTT. This translates into CASSLDGGMSNQPQHF.

In its sample, this clonotype was seen a few times. V and J are TRBV18 and TRBJ2-1; TRBD1 might be the D (6 bases). V was clipped by 2 bases and J by 4 bases, with 18 bases between them. The CDR3 contains 17 residues. Germline CDR1 is KGHSH and CDR2 is LQKENI. CDR3 coding DNA: TGTGCCAGCTCACCAGGACAGCGCCCGACAAGATACAATGAGCAGTTCTTC. Its translation: CASSPGQRPTRYNEQFF. The full variable domain, completed using reference TRBV18 and TRBJ2-1, is NAGVMQNPRHLVRRRGQEARLRCSPMKGHSHVYWYRQLPEEGLKFMVYLQKENIIDESGMPKERFSAEFPKEGPSILRIQQVVRGDSAAYFCASSPGQRPTRYNEQFFGPGTRLTVL.

This clonotype was seen a few times. The V gene is TRBV12-3 or TRBV12-4, the J gene TRBJ1-3, with D hard to call. This CDR3 region has 13 residues. V lost 5 bases and J 5 bases, leaving 10 bases between the germline ends. As DNA, the CDR3 is TGTGCCAGCAGTCCCTCGACCCGAAACACCATATATTTT. It is translated as CASSPSTRNTIYF.

This clonotype was recorded at least ten times. This chain links TRBV20-1 with TRBJ2-3; 7 nucleotides line up with TRBD2. The CDR3 is 15 amino acids. From germline, CDR1 is DFQATT and CDR2 SNEGSKA (reference sequence). With V trimmed by 3 bases and J by 4 bases, 10 bases remained unmatched. CDR3 residues: CSARAGTKGSDTQYF. CDR3 DNA sequence: TGCAGTGCTAGGGCCGGGACTAAGGGTTCAGATACGCAGTATTTT.

For this clonotype: At one end, the junction sequence differs from germline, possibly due to a read error. The gene calls are TRBV12-3 or TRBV12-4 and TRBJ2-7; 10 nucleotides align to TRBD1. The CDR3 runs 11 residues. CDR3: CASSKGQGFLF. The CDR3 bases are TGTGCCAGCAGCAAGGGACAGGGGTTCCTTTTC.

The chain is built from TRBV18 and TRBJ1-2, with D uncertain. The ends were cut back, 6 bases at V and 5 bases at J, with 22 bases in the middle. Looked up from germline, CDR1 is KGHSH and CDR2 is LQKENI. The CDR3 length is 16 residues. The CDR3 reads CASSAPHSDGRYGYTF. The CDR3 DNA reads as TGTGCCAGCTCTGCACCCCATTCGGACGGGCGGTATGGCTACACCTTC.

This clonotype was found a few times. The chain's CDR3 is CASSPGFSLNSPLHF. CDR3 nucleotides: TGTGCCAGCAGCCCTGGGTTCAGTCTCAATTCACCCCTCCACTTT. This chain joins TRBV5-4 and TRBJ1-6; D gene unclear. Germline V lookup: CDR1 SGHNT, CDR2 YYREEE (reference sequence). With 4 bases removed from V and 7 bases from J, the gap between germline ends came to 15 bases. The CDR3 sequence is 15 residues long.

The rearrangement links TRBV10-3 to TRBJ1-1, with D maybe TRBD1 (6 bases). Looked up from germline, CDR1 is ENHRY and CDR2 is SYGVKD. The V gene lost 3 bases and the J gene lost 1 base, with 9 bases spanning the gap. The CDR3 length is 14 residues. CDR3 DNA sequence: TGTGCCATCAGTGACGCCAGGGGGAACACTGAAGCTTTCTTT. Encoded protein: CAISDARGNTEAFF.

This clonotype appeared a few times. The genes are TRBV12-3 or TRBV12-4 and TRBJ2-1, with D perhaps TRBD2 (6 bases). The CDR3 consists of 16 residues. Deletions cut 7 bases from V and 10 bases from J, with 26 bases between. The chain's CDR3 is CASTSSGTSSPQEQFF. The CDR3 DNA is TGTGCCAGCACCTCATCCGGGACTTCGTCTCCCCAAGAGCAGTTCTTC.